This T cell receptor (beta chain) was identified during a study of CD8+ T cells in alopecia areata. The CDR3 consists of 18 residues. V trimming: 1 base; J trimming: 0 bases; junction bases outside the gene matches: 10. From germline, CDR1 is SGHTA and CDR2 FQGNSA. The treatment here: oral pan-JAK inhibitor, 5-10 mg twice daily. RNA was isolated and reverse transcribed to cDNA, the sequencing template. Assay: immunoSEQ multiplex PCR; the TCRdb copy retains only in-frame clones and omits some. The repertoire holds about 94,000 clones, with about two thirds as singletons. The TCR was taken from a human donor with alopecia areata. This chain links TRBV7-2 with TRBJ2-7; 9 positions agree with TRBD2. The sample here was CD8+ T cells sorted from blood, taken at roughly week 45, from a patient treated with tofacitinib. The CDR3 bases are TGTGCCAGCAGCTTAGAATCCCGGCGGGGGGGGAACTCCTACGAGCAGTACTTC. Encoded protein: CASSLESRRGGNSYEQYF. Together with reference TRBV7-2 and TRBJ2-7, the CDR3 gives the full variable domain: GAGVSQSPSNKVTEKGKDVELRCDPISGHTALYWYRQSLGQGLEFLIYFQGNSAPDKSGLPSDRFSAERTGGSVSTLTIQRTQQEDSAVYLCASSLESRRGGNSYEQYFGPGTRLTVT.